The next 3 T cell receptor beta chains were all read from a single sample in a study of technical replicates of blood from a few donors. Using immunoSEQ multiplex PCR, the repertoire was profiled, and TCRdb retains in-frame clones only, with some absent. The sample comprises 67,000 or so clones, roughly 92% of which are singletons, and about 0.35% rests with the top ten. Sequences were obtained from T cells isolated from PBMCs. The receptors originated from a human donor in good health.

The sample holds one count of this clone. V and J are TRBV6-5 and TRBJ2-1; 14 positions match TRBD2. V shed 5 bases and J 13 bases; nucleotides not matched to a gene: 4. The CDR3 extends over 13 amino acids. Germline CDR1 and CDR2: MNHEY and SVGAGI. The CDR3 DNA reads TGTGCCAGCAGTGGACTAGCGGGAGGATATCAGTTCTTC. Translation gives CASSGLAGGYQFF.

The chain is built from TRBV5-6 and TRBJ1-2; no firm D call. This CDR3 spans 15 amino acids. Trimming removed 0 bases at V and 3 bases at J, with 12 bases between. CDR1 and CDR2 from the germline V gene are SGHDT and YYEEEE. CDR3 bases: TGTGCCAGCAGCTTGGAATTCAGCGGGCACTATGGCTACACCTTC. It codes for CASSLEFSGHYGYTF. Drawing the rest from reference TRBV5-6 and TRBJ1-2, the complete variable domain is DAGVTQSPTHLIKTRGQQVTLRCSPKSGHDTVSWYQQALGQGPQFIFQYYEEEERQRGNFPDRFSGHQFPNYSSELNVNALLLGDSALYLCASSLEFSGHYGYTFGSGTRLTVV.

The rearrangement uses TRBV28 and TRBJ2-3; TRBD2 aligns across 11 bases. V trimming: 9 bases; J trimming: 0 bases; junction bases outside the gene matches: 2. Germline lookup yields CDR1 MDHEN and CDR2 SYDVKM. The CDR3 is 14 amino acids. The CDR3 region is CASRTSGSTDTQYF. The CDR3 DNA reads TGTGCCAGTAGGACTAGCGGGAGCACAGATACGCAGTATTTT.